This record concerns one T cell receptor beta chain sequence. Reanalyzing the 5' RACE reads, TCRdb keeps one entry per CDR3 protein, without DNA. This listing includes 400,000 to 450,000 distinct CDR3 sequences. This sample was taken from a study of T cells expressing NK-cell markers. This CDR3 contains 15 residues. The germline V gene has CDR1 SGHDT and CDR2 YYEEEE. Source material: blood T cells: a sorted CD56 or NKG2C T cell subset, CD4+ or CD8+ T cells, or bulk PBMC T cells (not recorded which). The clonotype originates from a woman aged 18-69 years in good health. The genes are TRBV5-6 and TRBJ2-2; TCRdb designates TRBD2, a call that cannot be tested without DNA. The CDR3 region is CASSWGTTHTGELFF.